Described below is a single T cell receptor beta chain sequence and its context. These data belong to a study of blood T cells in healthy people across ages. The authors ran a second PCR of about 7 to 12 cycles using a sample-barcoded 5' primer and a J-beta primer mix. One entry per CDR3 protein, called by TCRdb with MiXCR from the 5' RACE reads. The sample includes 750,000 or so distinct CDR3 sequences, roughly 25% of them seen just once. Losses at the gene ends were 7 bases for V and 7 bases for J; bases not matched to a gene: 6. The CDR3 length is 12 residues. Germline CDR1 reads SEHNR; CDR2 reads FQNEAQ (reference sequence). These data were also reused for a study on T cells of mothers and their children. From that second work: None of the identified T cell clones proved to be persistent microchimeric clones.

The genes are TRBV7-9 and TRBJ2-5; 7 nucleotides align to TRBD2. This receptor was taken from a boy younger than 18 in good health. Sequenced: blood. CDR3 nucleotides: TGTGCCAGCATCGAACCGGGGGGGACCCAGTACTTC. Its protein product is CASIEPGGTQYF.